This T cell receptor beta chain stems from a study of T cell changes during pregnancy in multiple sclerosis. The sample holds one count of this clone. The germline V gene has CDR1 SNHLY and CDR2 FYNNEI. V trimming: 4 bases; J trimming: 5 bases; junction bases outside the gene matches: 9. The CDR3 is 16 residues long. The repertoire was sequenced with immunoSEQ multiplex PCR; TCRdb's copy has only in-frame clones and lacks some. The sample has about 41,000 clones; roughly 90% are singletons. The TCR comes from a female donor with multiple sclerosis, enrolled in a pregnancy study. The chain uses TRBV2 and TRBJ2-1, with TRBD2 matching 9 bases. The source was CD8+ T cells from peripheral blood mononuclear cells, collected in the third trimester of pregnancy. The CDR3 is CASSVEREVINNEQFF. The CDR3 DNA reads TGTGCCAGCAGTGTTGAGCGGGAGGTGATAAACAATGAGCAGTTCTTC. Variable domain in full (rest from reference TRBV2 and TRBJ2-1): EPEVTQTPSHQVTQMGQEVILRCVPISNHLYFYWYRQILGQKVEFLVSFYNNEISEKSEIFDDQFSVERPDGSNFTLKIRSTKLEDSAMYFCASSVEREVINNEQFFGPGTRLTVL.